The 8 T cell receptor beta chains in this list originate from one sample, sequenced in a study of T-cell reconstitution after alpha-beta-depleted transplantation in children. Unique molecular identifiers were incorporated during preparation of the TCRbeta library. From the PCR reads, TCRdb called clonotypes with MiXCR, one entry per CDR3 protein. The data contain 490,000 or so distinct CDR3 sequences, approximately 12% of them singletons. The material was PBMCs from the stem cell graft donor, obtained from the stem cell graft. These receptors all stem from a human donor who donated a stem cell graft to a child with combined immunodeficiency.

The chain's CDR3 is CASSWAPASGYNEQFF. The CDR3 bases are TGTGCCAGCAGCTGGGCCCCCGCTAGCGGCTACAATGAGCAGTTCTTC. The rearrangement uses TRBV7-3 and TRBJ2-1, with 7 bases matching TRBD2. Germline trimming cut 4 bases from V and 3 bases from J; bases unmatched to any gene: 9. The CDR3 runs to 16 residues. Germline values: CDR1 SGHTA, CDR2 FQGTGA. Complete variable domain (other parts from reference TRBV7-3 and TRBJ2-1): GAGVSQTPSNKVTEKGKYVELRCDPISGHTALYWYRQSLGQGPEFLIYFQGTGAADDSGLPNDRFFAVRPEGSVSTLKIQRTERGDSAVYLCASSWAPASGYNEQFFGPGTRLTVL.

V and J are TRBV21-1 and TRBJ2-1; the table calls TRBD1, which could not be checked here. TRBV21-1 counts as a pseudogene. CDR3 length: 14 amino acids. Here the CDR3 DNA reads TGTGCCAGCAGCAAACTGGGGGAGTACAATGAGCAGTTCTTC. It is translated as CASSKLGEYNEQFF.

This clonotype came up a few times. The V and J genes are TRBV6-5 and TRBJ2-5; maybe TRBD2 (5 bases). The germline V gene encodes CDR1 MNHEY and CDR2 SVGAGI. The CDR3 consists of 12 residues. Trimming left V 6 bases short and J 5 bases short, with 10 bases between. CDR3 DNA: TGTGCCAGCAGCGGGATTTCTGAGACCCAGTACTTC. Translated, it gives CASSGISETQYF.

V is TRBV10-3 and J is TRBJ1-2; D is unclear. This CDR3 region has 17 residues. The V gene lost 3 bases and the J gene lost 2 bases, with 19 bases spanning the gap. Germline-derived CDR1 and CDR2 are ENHRY and SYGVKD. CDR3 in DNA: TGTGCCATCAGTGACCAACGCAGGTATTCGGGGAACTATGGCTACACCTTC. This translates into CAISDQRRYSGNYGYTF.

Only a few counts were recorded for this clonotype. CDR3 in DNA: TGCGCCAGCAGCGCCACGGTAAGCGGGACTACCATCTACGAGCAGTACTTC. Amino acid sequence: CASSATVSGTTIYEQYF. This chain joins TRBV5-1 and TRBJ2-7, with 7 nucleotides matching TRBD2. Germline V gene sequence: CDR1 SGHRS, CDR2 YFSETQ. V lost 4 bases, J lost 3 bases, and 16 bases stayed unmatched. The CDR3 totals 17 residues. The entire variable domain, with the rest obtained from reference TRBV5-1 and TRBJ2-7, is as follows: KAGVTQTPRYLIKTRGQQVTLSCSPISGHRSVSWYQQTPGQGLQFLFEYFSETQRNKGNFPGRFSGRQFSNSRSEMNVSTLELGDSALYLCASSATVSGTTIYEQYFGPGTRLTVT.

The chain employs TRBV4-3 and TRBJ2-7, with D perhaps being TRBD1 or TRBD2 (7 bases each). Trimming took 7 bases from V and 2 from J, leaving 18 bases between them. This CDR3 has 15 residues. Germline CDR1 LGHNA, CDR2 YSLEER. CDR3 in DNA: TGCGCCAGCACTTCAGGGGGGGGACTCACCTACGAGCAGTACTTC. This codes for CASTSGGGLTYEQYF.

This clonotype was seen more than once but under ten times. This sequence joins TRBV5-1 and TRBJ2-5, with a weak D call TRBD2 (6 bases). Germline V CDR1 and CDR2: SGHRS, YFSETQ. The length of the CDR3 is 15 residues. Trimming took off 4 bases at V and 4 bases at J, with 17 bases between the two ends. The CDR3 reads CASSPEGTPVETQYF. The DNA of the CDR3 is TGCGCCAGCAGCCCGGAGGGGACCCCTGTAGAGACCCAGTACTTC.

This clonotype was seen more than once but under ten times. V is TRBV12-3 or TRBV12-4 and J is TRBJ2-3; D gene ambiguous. V was shortened by 3 bases and J by 6 bases, with 10 bases between the two germline ends. CDR3 length: 13 amino acids. Written as DNA, the CDR3 is TGTGCCAGCAGTTTGGTCAATCAGGATACGCAGTATTTT. Its protein product is CASSLVNQDTQYF.